This entry features one TCR beta chain sequence. What it recognizes is unknown. The record originates from a study of CXCR3-negative and CXCR3-positive naive CD8 T cells. The CDR3 has 14 amino acids. CDR1 and CDR2 from the germline V gene are SGHTA and FQGNSA. Overall study findings and caveats: Hydrophobicity of TRB CDR3s was greater in CXCR3-positive naive cells than in CXCR3-negative naive cells. Both of the naive subsets showed about the same high diversity, but memory CD8+ cells had much less. Naive CXCR3-positive and CXCR3-negative cells shared TRBV-TRBJ usage; memory cells diverged.

The libraries of TRB cDNA were constructed through 5' RACE using UMI labels. Reprocessing the 5' RACE reads, TCRdb reports a single entry for every CDR3 protein and omits DNA. Here the sample table reports 70,000 to 100,000 distinct CDR3 sequences. Sequenced material: naive CXCR3- CD8+ T cells from blood. Subset reported: CD45RO-CCR7+CD27+CD95- naive CD8+ T cells lacking CXCR3 (TNR3-). The chain couples TRBV7-2 to TRBJ2-2. This sequence was found in a human donor in good health. Some clones in this sample may be carry-over from other donors' samples. CDR3 loop: CASSFSPRSGELFF.